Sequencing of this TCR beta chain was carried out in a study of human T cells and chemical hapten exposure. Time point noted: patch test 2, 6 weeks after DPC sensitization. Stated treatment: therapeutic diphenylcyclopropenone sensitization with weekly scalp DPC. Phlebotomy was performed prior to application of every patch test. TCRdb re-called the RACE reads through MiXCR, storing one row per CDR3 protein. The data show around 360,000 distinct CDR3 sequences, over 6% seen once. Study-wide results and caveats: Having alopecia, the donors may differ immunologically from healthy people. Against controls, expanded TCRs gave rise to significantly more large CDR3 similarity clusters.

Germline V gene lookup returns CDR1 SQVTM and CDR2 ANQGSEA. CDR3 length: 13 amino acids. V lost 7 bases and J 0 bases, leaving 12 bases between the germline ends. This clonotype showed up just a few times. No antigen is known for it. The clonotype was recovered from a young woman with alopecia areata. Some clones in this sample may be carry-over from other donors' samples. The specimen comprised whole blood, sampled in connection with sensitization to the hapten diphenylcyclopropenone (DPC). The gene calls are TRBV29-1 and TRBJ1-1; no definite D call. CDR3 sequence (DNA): TGCAGCGGCCTAAATCAAATGAACACTGAAGCTTTCTTT. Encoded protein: CSGLNQMNTEAFF.